The source of this T cell receptor beta chain is a study of T cell changes during pregnancy in multiple sclerosis. Repertoires were generated with immunoSEQ multiplex PCR, while TCRdb's copy carries only in-frame clones and drops some. The sample has about 52,000 clones, roughly 92% seen once. The CDR3 is 16 residues long. The germline CDR1 and CDR2 sequences are MDHEN and SYDVKM. Trimming cost V 4 bases and J 2 bases, with 18 bases left between them. This material consisted of CD4+ T cells from peripheral blood mononuclear cells, taken before pregnancy. The rearrangement uses TRBV28 and TRBJ2-7, with a possible D match to TRBD2 (6 bases). The source of this sequence is a female donor with multiple sclerosis, enrolled in a pregnancy study. The CDR3 DNA reads TGTGCCAGCAGTTCACCCCGGGACTCACATGCCTACGAGCAGTACTTC. Translation: CASSSPRDSHAYEQYF.